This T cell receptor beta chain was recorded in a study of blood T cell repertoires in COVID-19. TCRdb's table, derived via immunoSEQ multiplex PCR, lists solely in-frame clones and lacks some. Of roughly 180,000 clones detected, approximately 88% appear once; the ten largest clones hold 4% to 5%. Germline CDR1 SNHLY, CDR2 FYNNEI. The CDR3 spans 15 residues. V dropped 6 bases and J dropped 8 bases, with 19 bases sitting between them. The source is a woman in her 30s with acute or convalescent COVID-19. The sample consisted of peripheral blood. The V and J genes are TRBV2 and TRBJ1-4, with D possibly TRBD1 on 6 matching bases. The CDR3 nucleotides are TGTGCCAGCAGAGCCGTACAGGGTTATGGGGAAAAACTGTTTTTT. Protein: CASRAVQGYGEKLFF.